This T cell receptor (beta chain) was sequenced for a study of blood T cell repertoires in COVID-19. Study-wide context: The origin of the acute and convalescent COVID-19 samples was the United States, Italy and Spain. T cells, B-cell-depleted T cells, or PBMCs provided the cDNA or gDNA that served as material.

There are 13 residues in the CDR3. Germline values: CDR1 SGHDT, CDR2 YYEEEE. Trimming removed 4 bases from V and 7 bases from J; junction bases left unmatched: 7. Under the authors' procedure: Reference gene primer amplification gave estimated nucleated cell counts. Profiled with immunoSEQ multiplex PCR; TCRdb holds only in-frame clones, not every one. The DNA was the basis for D and trimming; V, J and clone size are from that table. The table records roughly 500,000 clones, approximately 92% of them present only once. The material sequenced was peripheral blood. This chain joins TRBV5-6 and TRBJ2-7; 8 nucleotides align to TRBD1. The TCR was taken from a man aged 18 to 30 with COVID-19, enrolled during active disease. In DNA, the CDR3 is TGTGCCAGCAGCAAGGACAGGGCGTGGGAGCAGTACTTC. Translated: CASSKDRAWEQYF.